This TCR beta chain was captured by sequencing in a study of blood T cell repertoires in COVID-19 (dated by TCRdb to about 2020). Looking at the study overall: Collaborator samples came from the United States, Italy and Spain and covered acute and convalescent phases of COVID-19. Deeply sampled blood TCRbeta repertoires from subjects exposed to, actively infected with, or recovered from COVID-19 were included in the dataset. Where available, HLA class I and class II types were taken from metadata supplied by the sample provider and were not determined by assay-based typing. Samples were obtained from the ongoing ImmuneRACE study (first 160 participants) and from about 1,300 subjects provided by 6 global collaborators. The prospective study material was composed of cDNA or gDNA derived from T cells, B-cell-depleted T cells, or PBMCs. Sample metadata almost always included a de-identified subject ID, COVID-19 status, age in years and sex. The repertoires were made available in a free public database intended to serve as a resource for research on the immune response to SARS-CoV-2. The full study reports these points: The amount of clinical and demographic metadata varied by source and participant and was provided uncurated.

TCRbeta CDR3 regions were amplified from genomic DNA using the immunoSEQ Assay, a bias-controlled multiplex PCR. As for the original processing: The number of nucleated cells in each sample was estimated by amplification of reference gene primers within the assay. To quantify the absolute abundance of each unique TCRbeta CDR3 rearrangement, sequence reads were collapsed and filtered. For each sample, productive Simpson clonality was calculated as the square root of Simpson's diversity index across productive rearrangements. TCRdb's version of the immuneACCESS table is confined to in-frame rearrangements and falls short of the full clone set. An unresolved V gene accounts for under half of the shortfall where checked; the remainder is of unknown origin. The V and J calls and clone size come from that table; D and trimming were worked out from the DNA. The sample table records about 280,000 clones; around nine tenths of these occur just once. Of the sample, 13% falls within the top ten clones.

At one collaborating source in Seattle, patients were enrolled during active infection and were followed longitudinally through the course of disease. Collaborating institutions collected whole blood in K2EDTA tubes following their own protocols. Collaborator samples were shipped for TCRbeta analysis as frozen whole blood, isolated PBMCs, or DNA extracted from either sample type. In regard to this clone: Which antigen it targets is not known. Qualities for individual bases were not recorded, and no much larger clone is one base off.

The CDR3 contains 16 residues, cysteine and phenylalanine counted. The read is trimmed to its CDR3 DNA, 48 bases read in frame from base 1. CDR1 and CDR2 are read off the germline V gene as MNHNS and SASEGT. V gives up 0 bases and J gives up 1 base, and the segment between their germline ends measures 11 bases. The sequenced sample was peripheral blood. The chain is made from TRBV6-1 and TRBJ2-3, with TRBD1 tentatively as D gene (7 bases match). This receptor was identified in a woman aged 70-85 years with COVID-19, enrolled during active disease. The DNA sequence is as follows: TGTGCCAGCAGTGAAGCGCCAGGGGGGCGCACAGATACGCAGTATTTT. Its protein reads: CASSEAPGGRTDTQYF.